The table lists the clone carrying this T cell receptor (beta chain) with many counts. The data derive from a study of neurological immune-mediated disorders. TCRdb itself ran the 5' RACE reads through MiXCR, one entry per CDR3 protein. Of under 75,000 distinct CDR3 sequences listed, about 3.7% are singletons. CDR1 MDHEN and CDR2 SYDVKM come from the germline V gene. Trimming pared 4 bases from V and 1 base from J, leaving 11 bases between. This CDR3 region has 15 residues. This chain connects TRBV28 to TRBJ1-5; D might be TRBD1 (5 bases). This sequence originates from a woman aged 55-69 years with multiple sclerosis. Sequencing was performed on PBMCs. CDR3 DNA sequence: TGTGCCAGCAGTTCGGTCAGGGCAAGCAATCAGCCCCAGCATTTT. Translating gives CASSSVRASNQPQHF.